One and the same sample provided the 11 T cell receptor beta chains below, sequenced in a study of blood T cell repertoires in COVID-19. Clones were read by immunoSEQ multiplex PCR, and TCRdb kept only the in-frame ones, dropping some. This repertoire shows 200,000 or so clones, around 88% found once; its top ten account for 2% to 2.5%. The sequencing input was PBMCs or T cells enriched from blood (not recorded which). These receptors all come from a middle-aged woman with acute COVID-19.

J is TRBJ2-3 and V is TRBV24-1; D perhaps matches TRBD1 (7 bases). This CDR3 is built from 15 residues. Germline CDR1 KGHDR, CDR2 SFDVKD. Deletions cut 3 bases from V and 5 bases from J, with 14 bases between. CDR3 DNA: TGTGCCACCAGTGATCCCACAGGGGACTTAGATACGCAGTATTTT. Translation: CATSDPTGDLDTQYF.

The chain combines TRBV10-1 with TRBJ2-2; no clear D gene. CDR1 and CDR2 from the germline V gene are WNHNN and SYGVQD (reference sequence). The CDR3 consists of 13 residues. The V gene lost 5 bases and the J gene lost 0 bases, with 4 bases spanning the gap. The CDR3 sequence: CASSLANTGELFF. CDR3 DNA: TGCGCCAGCAGTTTAGCGAACACCGGGGAGCTGTTTTTT.

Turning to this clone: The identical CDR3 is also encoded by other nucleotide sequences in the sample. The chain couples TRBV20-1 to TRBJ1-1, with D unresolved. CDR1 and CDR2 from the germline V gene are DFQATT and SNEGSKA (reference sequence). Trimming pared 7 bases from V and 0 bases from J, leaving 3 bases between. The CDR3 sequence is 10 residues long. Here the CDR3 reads CSVVNTEAFF. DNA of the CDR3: TGCAGTGTCGTGAACACTGAAGCTTTCTTT.

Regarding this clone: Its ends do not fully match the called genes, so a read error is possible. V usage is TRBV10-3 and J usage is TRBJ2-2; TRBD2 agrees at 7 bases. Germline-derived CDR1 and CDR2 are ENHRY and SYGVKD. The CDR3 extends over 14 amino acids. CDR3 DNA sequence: TGTGCCATCACTGAGACTAGCTATACCGGGGAGCTGTTTTTT. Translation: CAITETSYTGELFF.

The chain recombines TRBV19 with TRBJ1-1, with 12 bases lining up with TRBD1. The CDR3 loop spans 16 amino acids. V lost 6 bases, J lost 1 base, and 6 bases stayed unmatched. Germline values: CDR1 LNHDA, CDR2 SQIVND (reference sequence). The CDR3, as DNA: TGTGCCAGTAGGAAACCGGGACAGGGGGCGAACACTGAAGCTTTCTTT. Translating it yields CASRKPGQGANTEAFF.

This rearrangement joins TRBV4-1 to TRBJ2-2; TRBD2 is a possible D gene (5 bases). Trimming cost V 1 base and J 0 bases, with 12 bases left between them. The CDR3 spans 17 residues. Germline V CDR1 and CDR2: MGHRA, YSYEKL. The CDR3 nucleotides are TGCGCCAGCAGCCAAGCTCTTGACGGGGCGAACACCGGGGAGCTGTTTTTT. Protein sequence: CASSQALDGANTGELFF.

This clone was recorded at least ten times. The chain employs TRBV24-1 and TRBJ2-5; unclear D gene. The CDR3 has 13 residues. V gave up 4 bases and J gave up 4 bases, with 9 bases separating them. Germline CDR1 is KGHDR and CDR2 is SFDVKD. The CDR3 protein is CATSEWHGETQYF. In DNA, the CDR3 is TGTGCCACCAGTGAGTGGCATGGAGAGACCCAGTACTTC.

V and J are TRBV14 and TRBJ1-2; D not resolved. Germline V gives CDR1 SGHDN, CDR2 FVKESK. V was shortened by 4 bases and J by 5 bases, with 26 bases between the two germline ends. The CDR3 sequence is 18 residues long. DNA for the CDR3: TGTGCCAGCAGCCGTGGTCGAGGGCCCAATCTTTTGTATTATGGCTACACCTTC. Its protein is CASSRGRGPNLLYYGYTF. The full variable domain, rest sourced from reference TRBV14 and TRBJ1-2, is EAGVTQFPSHSVIEKGQTVTLRCDPISGHDNLYWYRRVMGKEIKFLLHFVKESKQDESGMPNNRFLAERTGGTYSTLKVQPAELEDSGVYFCASSRGRGPNLLYYGYTFGSGTRLTVV.

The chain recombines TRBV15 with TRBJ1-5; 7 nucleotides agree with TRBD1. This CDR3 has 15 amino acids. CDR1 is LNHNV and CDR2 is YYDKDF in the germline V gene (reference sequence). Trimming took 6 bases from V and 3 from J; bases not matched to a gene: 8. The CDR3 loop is CATRTTGNNNQPQHF. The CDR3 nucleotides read TGTGCCACCAGGACGACAGGGAACAACAATCAGCCCCAGCATTTT.

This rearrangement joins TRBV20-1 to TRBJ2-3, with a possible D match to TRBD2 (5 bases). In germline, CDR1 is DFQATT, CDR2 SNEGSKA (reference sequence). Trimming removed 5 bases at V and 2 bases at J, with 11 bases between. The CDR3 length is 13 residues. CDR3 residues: CSARGGNTDTQYF. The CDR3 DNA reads TGCAGTGCTCGTGGAGGAAACACAGATACGCAGTATTTT.

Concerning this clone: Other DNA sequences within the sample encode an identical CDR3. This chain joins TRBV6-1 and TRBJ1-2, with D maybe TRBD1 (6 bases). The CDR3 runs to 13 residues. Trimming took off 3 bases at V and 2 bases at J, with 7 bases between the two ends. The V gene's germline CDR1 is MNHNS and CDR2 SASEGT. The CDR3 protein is CASSEQGNYGYTF. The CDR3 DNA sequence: TGTGCCAGCAGTGAGCAGGGGAACTATGGCTACACCTTC.